Sequencing of this T cell receptor (beta chain) was carried out in a study of T-cell reconstitution after alpha-beta-depleted transplantation in children. In regard to this clonotype: Its specificity is unknown. A much larger clone is a single base away; this may be a read error.

General study points: Reports say that about two months after transplant, the alpha-beta T cells came out of several hundred graft clones that had expanded. High day-60 TCRbeta diversity in some patients came from surviving recipient T cells and thymic progenitors. T-cell counts and diversity at one year post-transplant came mainly from newly produced T cells.

Unique molecular identifiers featured in how the TCRbeta library was prepared. TCRdb used MiXCR to reprocess the PCR reads, holding one entry per CDR3 protein. Here the sample spans around 700,000 distinct CDR3 sequences, approximately 14% being singletons. Per the germline V gene, CDR1 is DFQATT and CDR2 is SNEGSKA (reference sequence). The CDR3 totals 15 residues. Sequences were derived from PBMCs, sampled before TCRalphabeta/CD19-depleted stem cell transplant. The receptor was isolated from a girl aged 2-10 years with congenital amegakaryocytic thrombocytopenia, due to receive a stem cell transplant. This chain connects TRBV20-1 to TRBJ2-7; D may match TRBD1 or TRBD2 (7 bases each). CDR3 sequence reads: CSARDPLDRDYEHYF. The CDR3 DNA follows: TGCAGTGCTAGAGATCCCCTCGACAGGGACTACGAGCATTACTTC.